This T cell receptor beta chain was captured in a study of CD8 T cells in ankylosing spondylitis. By quantitative 5'-RACE with molecular barcodes, the TCR beta libraries were made. A single record per CDR3 protein comes from TCRdb applying MiXCR to the 5' RACE reads. The profile shows 200,000 or so distinct CDR3 sequences, approximately 13% of them singletons. This clonotype appeared many times. Its antigen is as yet unknown. The germline V gene has CDR1 SGHTA and CDR2 FQGNSA. V was shortened by 1 base and J by 10 bases, with 8 bases between the two germline ends. CDR3 length equals 12 residues. Whole-study findings and limits: Matched synovial fluid from ankylosing spondylitis patients was reported to be enriched for disease-linked clones. Clones linked with disease were CD8+ and fairly uncommon in the peripheral blood. A TCR beta motif made of about 8 highly homologous variants seemed typical of ankylosing spondylitis blood.

V gene TRBV7-2 combines with J gene TRBJ2-1; D is undetermined. Sequences were obtained from blood, either unsorted or a sorted T cell fraction (not recorded which). The sequence derives from a female donor with ankylosing spondylitis or in good health (not recorded which). For the CDR3, the DNA is TGTGCCAGCAGCTTAGAAAGAAGGGAGCAGTTCTTC. This gives the protein CASSLERREQFF.